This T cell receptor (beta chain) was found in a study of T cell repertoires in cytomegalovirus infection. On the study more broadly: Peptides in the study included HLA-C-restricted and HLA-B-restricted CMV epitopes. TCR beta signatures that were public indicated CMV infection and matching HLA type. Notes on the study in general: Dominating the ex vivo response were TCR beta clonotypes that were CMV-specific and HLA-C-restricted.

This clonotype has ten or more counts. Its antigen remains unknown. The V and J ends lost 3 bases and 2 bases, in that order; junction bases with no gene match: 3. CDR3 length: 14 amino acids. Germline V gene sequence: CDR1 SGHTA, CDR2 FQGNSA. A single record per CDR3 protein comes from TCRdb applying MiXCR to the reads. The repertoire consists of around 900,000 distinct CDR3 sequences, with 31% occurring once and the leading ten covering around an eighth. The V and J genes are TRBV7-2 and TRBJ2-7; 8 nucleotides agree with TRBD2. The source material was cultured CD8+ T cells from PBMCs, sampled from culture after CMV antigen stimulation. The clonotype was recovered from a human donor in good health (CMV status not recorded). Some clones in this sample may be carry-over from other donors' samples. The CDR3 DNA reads TGTGCCAGCAGCTTCAGCGGGGGCACCTACGAGCAGTACGTC. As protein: CASSFSGGTYEQYV.